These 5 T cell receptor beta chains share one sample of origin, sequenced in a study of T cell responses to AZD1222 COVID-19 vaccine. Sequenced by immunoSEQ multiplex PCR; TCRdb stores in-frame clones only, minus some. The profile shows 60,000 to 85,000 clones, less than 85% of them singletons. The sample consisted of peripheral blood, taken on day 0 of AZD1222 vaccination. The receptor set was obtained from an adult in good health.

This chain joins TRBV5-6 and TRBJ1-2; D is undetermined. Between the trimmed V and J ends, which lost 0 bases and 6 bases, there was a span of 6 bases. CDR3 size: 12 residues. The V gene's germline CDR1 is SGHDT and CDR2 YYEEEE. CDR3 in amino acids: CASSLVRDGYTF. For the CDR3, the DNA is TGTGCCAGCAGCTTGGTGAGGGATGGCTACACCTTC.

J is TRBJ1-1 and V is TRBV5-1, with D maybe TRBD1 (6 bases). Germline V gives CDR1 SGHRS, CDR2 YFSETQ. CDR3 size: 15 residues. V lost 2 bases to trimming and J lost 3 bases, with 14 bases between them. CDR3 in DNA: TGCGCCAGCAGCTTACAGGGAACCGGGGACACTGAAGCTTTCTTT. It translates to CASSLQGTGDTEAFF.

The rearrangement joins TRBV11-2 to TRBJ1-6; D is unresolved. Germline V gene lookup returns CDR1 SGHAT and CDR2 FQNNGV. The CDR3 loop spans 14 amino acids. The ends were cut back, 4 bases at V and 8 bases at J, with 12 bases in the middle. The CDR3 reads CASSSRAGDSPLHF. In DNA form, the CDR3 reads TGTGCCAGCAGCTCAAGGGCCGGGGATTCACCCCTCCACTTT. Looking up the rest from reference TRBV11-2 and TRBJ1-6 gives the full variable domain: EAGVAQSPRYKIIEKRQSVAFWCNPISGHATLYWYQQILGQGPKLLIQFQNNGVVDDSQLPKDRFSAERLKGVDSTLKIQPAKLEDSAVYLCASSSRAGDSPLHFGNGTRLTVT.

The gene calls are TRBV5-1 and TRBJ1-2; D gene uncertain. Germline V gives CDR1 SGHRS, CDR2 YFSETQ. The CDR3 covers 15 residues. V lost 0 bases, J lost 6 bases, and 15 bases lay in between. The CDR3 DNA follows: TGCGCCAGCAGCTTGGCCGCCGGCCGCAAGGATGGCTACACCTTC. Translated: CASSLAAGRKDGYTF.

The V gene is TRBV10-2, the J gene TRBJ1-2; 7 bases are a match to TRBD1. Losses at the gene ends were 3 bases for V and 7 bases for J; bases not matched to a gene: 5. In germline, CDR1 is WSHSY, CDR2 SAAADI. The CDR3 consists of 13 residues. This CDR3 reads CASSDPTGSGYTF. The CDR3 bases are TGCGCCAGCAGTGACCCGACAGGGAGTGGCTACACCTTC.